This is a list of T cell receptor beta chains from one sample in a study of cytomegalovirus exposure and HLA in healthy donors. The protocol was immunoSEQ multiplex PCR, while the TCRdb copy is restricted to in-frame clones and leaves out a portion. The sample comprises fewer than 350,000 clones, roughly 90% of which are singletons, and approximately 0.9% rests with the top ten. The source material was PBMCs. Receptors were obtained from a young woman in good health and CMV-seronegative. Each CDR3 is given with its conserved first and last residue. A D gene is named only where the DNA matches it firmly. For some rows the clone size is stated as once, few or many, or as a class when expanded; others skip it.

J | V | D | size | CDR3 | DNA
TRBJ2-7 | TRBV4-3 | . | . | CASSQDAPGWRTYEQYF | TGCGCCAGCAGCCAAGATGCCCCCGGGTGGAGGACCTACGAGCAGTACTTC
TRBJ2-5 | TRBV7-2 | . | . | CASSLGTRETQYF | TGTGCCAGCAGCTTAGGCACCAGAGAGACCCAGTACTTC
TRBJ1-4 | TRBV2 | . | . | CASSYRVLNEKLFF | TGTGCCAGCAGCTACAGGGTTTTAAATGAAAAACTGTTTTTT
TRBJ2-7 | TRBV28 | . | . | CASSLRIGDEQYF | TGTGCCAGCAGTTTAAGAATCGGGGACGAGCAGTACTTC
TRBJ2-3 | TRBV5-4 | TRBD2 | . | CASSLDRLAGVVPQYF | TGTGCCAGCAGCTTGGACCGCCTAGCGGGAGTTGTGCCGCAGTATTTT
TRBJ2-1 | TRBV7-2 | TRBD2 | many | CASSLGTSGSFYNEQFF | TGTGCCAGCAGCTTGGGGACTAGCGGGAGTTTCTACAATGAGCAGTTCTTC
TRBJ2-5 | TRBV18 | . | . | CASSLSGETQYF | TGTGCCAGCTCCCTATCCGGGGAGACCCAGTACTTC
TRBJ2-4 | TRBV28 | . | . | CASKKGGQRFGNIQYF | TGTGCCAGCAAAAAGGGTGGCCAGCGGTTTGGAAACATTCAGTACTTC
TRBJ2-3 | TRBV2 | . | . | CASRGDTQYF | TGTGCCAGCCGCGGAGATACGCAGTATTTT
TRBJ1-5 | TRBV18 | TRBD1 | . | CASSYRGVGQPQHF | TGTGCCAGCTCATACAGGGGGGTAGGTCAGCCCCAGCATTTT
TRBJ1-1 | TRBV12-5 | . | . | CASRQGSRRAFF | TGTGCTAGTCGGCAGGGGTCACGAAGGGCTTTCTTT
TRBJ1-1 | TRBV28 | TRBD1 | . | CASRPREARGPNGKAFF | TGTGCCAGCAGGCCGAGAGAGGCAAGGGGGCCCAACGGGAAAGCTTTCTTT
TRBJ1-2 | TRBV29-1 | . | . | CSVGTASNYGYTF | TGCAGCGTTGGGACAGCATCTAACTATGGCTACACCTTC
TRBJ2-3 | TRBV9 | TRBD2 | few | CASSVGLALGTDTQYF | TGTGCCAGCAGCGTAGGACTAGCCCTGGGAACAGATACGCAGTATTTT
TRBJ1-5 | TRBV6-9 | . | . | CASNQDGGEPQHF | TGTGCCAGCAACCAGGACGGGGGAGAGCCCCAGCATTTT
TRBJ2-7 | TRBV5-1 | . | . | CASSQNLAYEQYF | TGCGCCAGCAGCCAAAACCTAGCGTACGAGCAGTACTTC
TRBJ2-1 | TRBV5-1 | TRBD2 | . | CASSLGLAGDNEQFF | TGCGCCAGCAGCTTGGGGCTAGCGGGTGACAATGAGCAGTTCTTC
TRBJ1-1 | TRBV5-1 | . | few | CASSFPKGGDTEAFF | TGCGCCAGCAGCTTTCCTAAAGGAGGGGACACTGAAGCTTTCTTT
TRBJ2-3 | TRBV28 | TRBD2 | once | CASSLRREVADTQYF | TGTGCCAGCAGTTTACGGCGGGAGGTGGCAGATACGCAGTATTTT
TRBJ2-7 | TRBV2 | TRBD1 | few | CASSPPGQGGEQYF | TGTGCCAGCAGTCCGCCGGGACAGGGAGGGGAGCAGTACTTC
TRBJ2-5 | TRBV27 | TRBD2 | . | CASSLVFGRPQETQYF | TGTGCCAGCAGTTTAGTTTTCGGGAGGCCCCAAGAGACCCAGTACTTC
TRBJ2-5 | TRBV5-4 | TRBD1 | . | CAGRDSNRLETQYF | TGTGCCGGCCGGGACAGCAATCGCCTAGAGACCCAGTACTTC
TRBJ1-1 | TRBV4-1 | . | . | CASSQDAPITEAFF | TGCGCCAGCAGCCAAGATGCACCTATAACTGAAGCTTTCTTT
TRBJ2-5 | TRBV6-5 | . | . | CASSYSIVGGPIDF | TGTGCCAGCAGTTACTCGATAGTCGGGGGGCCGATAGACTTC
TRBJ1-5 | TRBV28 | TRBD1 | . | CASSLRQGAQGNQPQHF | TGTGCCAGCAGCCTACGACAGGGGGCGCAGGGCAATCAGCCCCAGCATTTT
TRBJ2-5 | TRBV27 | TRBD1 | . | CASSTNRGWETQYF | TGTGCCAGCAGTACGAACAGGGGTTGGGAGACCCAGTACTTC
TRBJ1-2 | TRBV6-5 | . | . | CASSYSLGDTRRTF | TGTGCCAGCAGTTACTCTCTCGGGGACACCCGGAGGACCTTC
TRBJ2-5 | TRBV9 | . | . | CASSVAGALQETQYF | TGTGCCAGCAGCGTAGCAGGGGCACTACAAGAGACCCAGTACTTC
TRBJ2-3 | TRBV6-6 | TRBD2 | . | CASSSAAGVGDTQYF | TGTGCCAGCAGTTCCGCAGCGGGAGTTGGAGATACGCAGTATTTT
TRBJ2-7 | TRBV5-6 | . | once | CASSKRIVYEQYF | TGTGCCAGCAGCAAGAGAATTGTCTACGAGCAGTACTTC
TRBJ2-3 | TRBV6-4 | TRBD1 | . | CASSDIGGGDTQYF | TGTGCCAGCAGTGACATAGGGGGCGGAGATACGCAGTATTTT
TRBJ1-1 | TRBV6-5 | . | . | CASSYRPGMNTEAFF | TGTGCCAGCAGTTACAGGCCGGGGATGAACACTGAAGCTTTCTTT
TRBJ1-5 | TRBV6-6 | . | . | CASSVRVDSNQPQHF | TGTGCCAGCAGCGTACGAGTAGATAGCAATCAGCCCCAGCATTTT
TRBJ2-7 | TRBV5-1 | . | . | CASSLRASVSYEQYF | TGCGCCAGCAGCTTGAGGGCTAGCGTATCCTACGAGCAGTACTTC
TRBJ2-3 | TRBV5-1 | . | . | CASSLVGSGPDTQYF | TGCGCCAGCAGCTTGGTCGGGAGTGGGCCGGATACGCAGTATTTT
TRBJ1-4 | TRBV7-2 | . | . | CASSFGAEKLFF | TGTGCCAGCAGCTTTGGGGCCGAAAAACTGTTTTTT
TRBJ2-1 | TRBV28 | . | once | CASSMDRAGDEQFF | TGTGCCAGCAGCATGGACAGGGCGGGGGATGAGCAGTTCTTC
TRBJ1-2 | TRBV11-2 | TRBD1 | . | CASSLVTTGGYGYTF | TGTGCCAGCAGCTTAGTGACAACAGGGGGATATGGCTACACCTTC
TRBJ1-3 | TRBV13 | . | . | CASSFRSSGNTIYF | TGTGCCAGCAGCTTCCGCAGTTCTGGAAACACCATATATTTT
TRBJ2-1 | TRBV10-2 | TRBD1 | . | CASSEIRTGVNEQFF | TGCGCCAGCAGTGAGATAAGGACAGGGGTCAATGAGCAGTTCTTC
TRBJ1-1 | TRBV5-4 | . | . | CASSSGGTSGTEAFF | TGTGCCAGCAGTTCGGGGGGCACTTCGGGGACTGAAGCTTTCTTT
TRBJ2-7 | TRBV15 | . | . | CATRSGSSYEQYF | TGTGCCACCAGATCGGGGAGCTCCTACGAGCAGTACTTC